The TCR beta chain described here comes from a study of shared clonotypes between healthy human individuals. The CDR3 spans 13 residues. Trimming took 0 bases from V and 9 from J, leaving 9 bases between them. Germline CDR1 is LNHNV and CDR2 is YYDKDF (reference sequence). Study findings and constraints: The study found lower generation probabilities in non-shared clonotypes than in those shared by all four donors. In this cohort, only blood was sampled, and tissue repertoires likely differ.

Using immunoSEQ multiplex PCR, the repertoire was profiled, and TCRdb retains in-frame clones only, with some absent. Here the sample spans approximately 2,300,000 clones, under 95% being singletons. In the CD4+ fraction, cells were divided into CD45RA+ naive and CD45RA-negative memory subsets. On this clone: The antigen is undetermined.

The chain links TRBV15 to TRBJ1-5; D remains ambiguous. The sequenced sample consisted of naive CD4+ T cells from PBMCs. The subset: CD45RA+ positively selected. This sequence originates from a man aged 18 to 35 in good health. Some clones in this sample may be carry-over from other donors' samples. CDR3 region: CATSRDNFLPQHF. The CDR3 DNA reads as TGTGCCACCAGCAGAGACAATTTCCTGCCCCAGCATTTT.